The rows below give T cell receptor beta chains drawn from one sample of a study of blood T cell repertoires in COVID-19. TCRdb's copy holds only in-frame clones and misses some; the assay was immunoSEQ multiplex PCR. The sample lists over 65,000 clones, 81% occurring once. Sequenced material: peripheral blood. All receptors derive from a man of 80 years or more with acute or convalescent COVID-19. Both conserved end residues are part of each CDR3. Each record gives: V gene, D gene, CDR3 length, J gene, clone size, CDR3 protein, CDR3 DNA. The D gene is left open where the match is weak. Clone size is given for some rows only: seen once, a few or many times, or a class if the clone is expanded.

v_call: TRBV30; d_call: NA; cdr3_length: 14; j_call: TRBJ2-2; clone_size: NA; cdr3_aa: CAWSVSQNTGELFF; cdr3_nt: TGTGCCTGGAGTGTATCCCAGAACACCGGGGAGCTGTTTTTT
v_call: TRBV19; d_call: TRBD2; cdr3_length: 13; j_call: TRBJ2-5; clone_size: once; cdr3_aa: CASGSGTQETQYF; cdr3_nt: TGTGCCAGTGGAAGCGGGACCCAAGAGACCCAGTACTTC
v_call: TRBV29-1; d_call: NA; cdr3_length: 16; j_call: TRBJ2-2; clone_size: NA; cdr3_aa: CSVGEAASDSTGELFF; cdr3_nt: TGCAGCGTTGGGGAGGCCGCTAGCGACTCCACCGGGGAGCTGTTTTTT
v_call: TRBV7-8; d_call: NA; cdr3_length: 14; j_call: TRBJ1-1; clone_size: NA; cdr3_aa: CASSQGHRNTEAFF; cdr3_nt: TGTGCCAGCAGCCAGGGACACAGGAACACTGAAGCTTTCTTT
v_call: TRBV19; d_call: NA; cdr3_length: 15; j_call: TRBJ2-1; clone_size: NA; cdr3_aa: CASSGGRSSYNKQFF; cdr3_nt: TGTGCCAGTAGTGGAGGTAGGAGCTCCTACAATAAGCAGTTCTTC
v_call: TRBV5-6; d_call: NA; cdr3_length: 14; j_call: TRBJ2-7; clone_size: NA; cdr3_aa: CASSLEVRGYEQYF; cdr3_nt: TGTGCCAGCAGCTTGGAGGTCAGGGGCTACGAGCAGTACTTC
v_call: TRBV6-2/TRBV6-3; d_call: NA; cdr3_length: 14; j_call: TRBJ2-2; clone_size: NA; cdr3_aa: CASSPGTSTGELFF; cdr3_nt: TGTGCCAGCAGTCCCGGGACATCCACCGGGGAGCTGTTTTTT
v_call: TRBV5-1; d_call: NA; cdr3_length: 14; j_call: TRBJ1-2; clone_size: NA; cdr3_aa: CASSRGGLDYGYTF; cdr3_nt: TGCGCCAGCAGCCGAGGGGGATTGGACTATGGCTACACCTTC
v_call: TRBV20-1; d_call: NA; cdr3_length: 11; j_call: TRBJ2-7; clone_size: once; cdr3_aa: CSASSQYEQYF; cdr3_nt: TGCAGTGCTTCTTCACAATACGAGCAGTACTTC
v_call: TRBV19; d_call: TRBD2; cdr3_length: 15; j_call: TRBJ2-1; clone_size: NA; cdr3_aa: CASSRRGTRGNEQFF; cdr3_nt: TGTGCCAGTAGTAGAAGAGGGACTAGGGGAAATGAGCAGTTCTTC
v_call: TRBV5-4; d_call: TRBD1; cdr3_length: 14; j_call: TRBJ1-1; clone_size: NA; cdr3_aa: CASRTGGAGTEAFF; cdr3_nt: TGTGCCAGCAGAACAGGGGGCGCCGGCACTGAAGCTTTCTTT
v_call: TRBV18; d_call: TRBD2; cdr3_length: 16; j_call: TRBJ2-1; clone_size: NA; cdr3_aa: CASSPAGGSWAGEQFF; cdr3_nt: TGTGCCAGCTCGCCCGCGGGCGGGAGTTGGGCTGGCGAGCAGTTCTTC
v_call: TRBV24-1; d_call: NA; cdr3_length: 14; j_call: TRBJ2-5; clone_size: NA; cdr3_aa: CATSDSDGGETQYF; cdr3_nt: TGTGCCACCAGTGATTCCGATGGGGGGGAGACCCAGTACTTC
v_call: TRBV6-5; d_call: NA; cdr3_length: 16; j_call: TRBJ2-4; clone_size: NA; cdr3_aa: CASSSSGGLAKNIQYF; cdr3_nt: NA
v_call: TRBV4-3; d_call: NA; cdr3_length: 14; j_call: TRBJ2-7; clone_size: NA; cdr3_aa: CASSQERLAYEQYF; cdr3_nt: TGCGCCAGCAGCCAAGAGAGGCTAGCCTACGAGCAGTACTTC
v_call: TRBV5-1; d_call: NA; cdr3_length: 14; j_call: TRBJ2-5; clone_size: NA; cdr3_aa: CASSFRQSEETQYF; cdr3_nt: TGCGCCAGCAGCTTTCGACAGTCCGAAGAGACCCAGTACTTC
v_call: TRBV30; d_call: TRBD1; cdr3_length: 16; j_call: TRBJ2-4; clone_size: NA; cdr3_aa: CAWSGNTGVGKNIQYF; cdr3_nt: TGTGCCTGGAGCGGCAATACAGGGGTGGGCAAAAACATTCAGTACTTC
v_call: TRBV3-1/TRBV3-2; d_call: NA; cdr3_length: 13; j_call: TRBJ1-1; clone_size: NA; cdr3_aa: CASSQDYGAEAFF; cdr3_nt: TGTGCCAGCAGCCAAGATTACGGAGCTGAAGCTTTCTTT
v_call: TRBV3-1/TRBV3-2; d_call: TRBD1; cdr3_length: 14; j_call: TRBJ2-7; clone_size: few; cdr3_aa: CASSQVQTGHEQYF; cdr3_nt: TGTGCCAGCAGCCAAGTCCAGACAGGGCACGAGCAGTACTTC
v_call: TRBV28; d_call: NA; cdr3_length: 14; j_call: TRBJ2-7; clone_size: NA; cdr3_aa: CASRSPGHSYEQYF; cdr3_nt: TGTGCCAGCAGATCTCCGGGACATAGCTACGAGCAGTACTTC
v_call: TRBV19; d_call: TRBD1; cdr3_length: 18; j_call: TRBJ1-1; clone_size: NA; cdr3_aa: CASSTRPGQGKGNVEAFF; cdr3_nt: TGTGCCAGTAGTACCCGCCCGGGACAGGGTAAGGGGAACGTCGAGGCTTTCTTT
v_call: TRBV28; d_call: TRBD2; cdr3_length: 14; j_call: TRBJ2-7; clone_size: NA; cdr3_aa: CASITSGFSYEQYF; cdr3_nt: TGTGCCAGCATCACTAGCGGTTTCTCCTACGAGCAGTACTTC
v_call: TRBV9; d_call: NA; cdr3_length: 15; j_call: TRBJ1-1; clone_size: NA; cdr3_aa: CASSREGHMNTEAFF; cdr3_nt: TGTGCCAGCAGTAGGGAAGGACACATGAACACTGAAGCTTTCTTT
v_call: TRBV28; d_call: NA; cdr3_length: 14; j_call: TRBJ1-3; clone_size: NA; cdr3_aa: CASSSAGSGNTIYF; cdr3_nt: TGTGCCAGCAGTTCGGCAGGCTCTGGAAACACCATATATTTT
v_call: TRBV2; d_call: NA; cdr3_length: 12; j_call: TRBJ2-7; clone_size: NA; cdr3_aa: CASTPGAYEQYF; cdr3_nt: TGTGCCAGCACTCCCGGGGCCTACGAGCAGTACTTC
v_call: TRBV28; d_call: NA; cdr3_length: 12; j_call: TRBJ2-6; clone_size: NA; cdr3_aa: CASLSTSNVLTF; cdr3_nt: TGTGCCAGCCTTTCGACATCCAACGTCCTGACTTTC
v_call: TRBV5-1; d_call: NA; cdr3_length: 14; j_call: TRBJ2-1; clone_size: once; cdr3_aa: CASSGSKGVDEQFF; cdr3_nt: TGCGCCAGCAGCGGTTCCAAGGGAGTGGATGAGCAGTTCTTC